The clone carrying this T cell receptor beta chain was counted only a few times. Its antigen is not known. Trimming shortened V by 0 bases and J by 7 bases, and 15 bases separated the two germline ends. The CDR3 runs to 16 residues. CDR1 is LGHNA and CDR2 is YSLEER in the germline V gene. This sample is part of a study of T cells after yellow fever vaccination. Study findings and constraints: A faster peak, day 5 versus 15, was reached by the weaker secondary response. Across the CD4 and CD8 compartments, a small share of clonotypes was present in both. Detected again after the booster were most primary-vaccination clones, at 95% to 98% CD4 and 88% CD8.

MiXCR was run by TCRdb on the 5' RACE reads, yielding one entry per CDR3 protein. The sample yields some 670,000 distinct CDR3 sequences, 12% seen once. This material consisted of PBMCs, taken on the day of the yellow fever booster vaccination. The source is a man aged 25-45 years who received the YFV17D yellow fever vaccine. The chain links TRBV4-3 to TRBJ2-2, with D possibly being TRBD1 (5 bases). The chain's CDR3 is CASSQELGSQGGELFF. DNA of the CDR3: TGCGCCAGCAGCCAAGAGTTGGGCTCCCAGGGCGGGGAGCTGTTTTTT.